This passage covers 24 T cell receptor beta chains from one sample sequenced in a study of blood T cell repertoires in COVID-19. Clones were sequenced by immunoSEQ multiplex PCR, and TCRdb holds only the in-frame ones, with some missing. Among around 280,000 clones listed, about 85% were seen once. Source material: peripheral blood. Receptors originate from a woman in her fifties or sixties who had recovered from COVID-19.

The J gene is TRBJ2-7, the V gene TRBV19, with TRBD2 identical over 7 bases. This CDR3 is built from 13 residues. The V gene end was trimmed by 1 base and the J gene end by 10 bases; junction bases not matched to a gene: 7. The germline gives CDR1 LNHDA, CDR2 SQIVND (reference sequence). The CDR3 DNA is TGTGCCAGTAGTATAGCTCTTACTAGCGCTCAGTACTTC. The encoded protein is CASSIALTSAQYF.

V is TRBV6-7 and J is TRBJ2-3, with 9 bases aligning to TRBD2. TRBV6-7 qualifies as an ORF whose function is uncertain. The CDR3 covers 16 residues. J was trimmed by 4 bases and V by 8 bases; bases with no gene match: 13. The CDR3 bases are TGTGCCAGCGGAGCCACCGGGACTAGCAGCCCAGATACGCAGTATTTT. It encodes CASGATGTSSPDTQYF.

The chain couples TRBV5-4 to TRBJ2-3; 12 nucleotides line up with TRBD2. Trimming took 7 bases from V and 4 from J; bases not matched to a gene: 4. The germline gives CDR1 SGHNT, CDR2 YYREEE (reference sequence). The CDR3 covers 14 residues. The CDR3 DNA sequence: TGTGCCAGCTCTGGACTAGCGGGATCAGATACGCAGTATTTT. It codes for CASSGLAGSDTQYF. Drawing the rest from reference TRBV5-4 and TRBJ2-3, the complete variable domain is ETGVTQSPTHLIKTRGQQVTLRCSSQSGHNTVSWYQQALGQGPQFIFQYYREEENGRGNFPPRFSGLQFPNYSSELNVNALELDDSALYLCASSGLAGSDTQYFGPGTRLTVL.

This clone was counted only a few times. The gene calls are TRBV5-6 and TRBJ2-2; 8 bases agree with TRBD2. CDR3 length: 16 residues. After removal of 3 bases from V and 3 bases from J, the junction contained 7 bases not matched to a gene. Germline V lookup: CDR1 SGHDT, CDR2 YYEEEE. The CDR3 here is CASSSGTSPYTGELFF. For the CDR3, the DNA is TGTGCCAGCAGCTCGGGGACTAGTCCCTACACCGGGGAGCTGTTTTTT.

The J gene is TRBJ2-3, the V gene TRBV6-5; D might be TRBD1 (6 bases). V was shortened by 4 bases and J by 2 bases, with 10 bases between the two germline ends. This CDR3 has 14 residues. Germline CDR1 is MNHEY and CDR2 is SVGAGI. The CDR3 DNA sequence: TGTGCCAGCAGTTCGGACAGAAACACAGATACGCAGTATTTT. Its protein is CASSSDRNTDTQYF.

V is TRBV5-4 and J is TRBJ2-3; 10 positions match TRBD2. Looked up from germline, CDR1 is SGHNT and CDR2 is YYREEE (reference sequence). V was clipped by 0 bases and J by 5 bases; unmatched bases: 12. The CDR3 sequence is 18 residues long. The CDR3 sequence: CASSLASASGGAGDTQYF. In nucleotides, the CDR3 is TGTGCCAGCAGCTTGGCCTCGGCCAGCGGGGGGGCCGGAGATACGCAGTATTTT.

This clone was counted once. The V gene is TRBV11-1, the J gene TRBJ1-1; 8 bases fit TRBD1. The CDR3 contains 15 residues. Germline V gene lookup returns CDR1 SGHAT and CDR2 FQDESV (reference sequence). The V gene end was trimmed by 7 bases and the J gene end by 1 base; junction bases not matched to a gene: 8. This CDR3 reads CASKGQAVWNTEAFF. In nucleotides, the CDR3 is TGTGCCAGCAAGGGACAGGCTGTCTGGAACACTGAAGCTTTCTTT.

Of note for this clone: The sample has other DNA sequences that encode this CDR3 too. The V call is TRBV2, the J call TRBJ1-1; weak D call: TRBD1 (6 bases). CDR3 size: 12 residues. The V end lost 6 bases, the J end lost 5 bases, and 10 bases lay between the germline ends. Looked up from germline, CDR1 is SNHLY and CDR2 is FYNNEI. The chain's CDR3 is CASRRTGTEAFF. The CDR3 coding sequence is TGTGCCAGCAGGCGAACAGGGACTGAAGCTTTCTTT. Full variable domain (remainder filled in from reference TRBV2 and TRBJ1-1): EPEVTQTPSHQVTQMGQEVILRCVPISNHLYFYWYRQILGQKVEFLVSFYNNEISEKSEIFDDQFSVERPDGSNFTLKIRSTKLEDSAMYFCASRRTGTEAFFGQGTRLTVV.

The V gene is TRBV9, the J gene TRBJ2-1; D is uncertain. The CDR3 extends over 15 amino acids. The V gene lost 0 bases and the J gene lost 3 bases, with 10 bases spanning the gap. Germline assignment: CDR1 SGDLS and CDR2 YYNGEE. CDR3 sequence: CASSVDETYYNEQFF. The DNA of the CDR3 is TGTGCCAGCAGCGTAGATGAGACATACTACAATGAGCAGTTCTTC.

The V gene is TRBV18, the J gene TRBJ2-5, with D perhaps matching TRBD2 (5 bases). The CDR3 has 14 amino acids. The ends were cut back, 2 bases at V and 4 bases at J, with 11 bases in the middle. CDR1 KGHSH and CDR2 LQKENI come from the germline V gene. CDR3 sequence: CASSPWENRETQYF. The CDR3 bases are TGTGCCAGCTCACCATGGGAGAACAGAGAGACCCAGTACTTC.

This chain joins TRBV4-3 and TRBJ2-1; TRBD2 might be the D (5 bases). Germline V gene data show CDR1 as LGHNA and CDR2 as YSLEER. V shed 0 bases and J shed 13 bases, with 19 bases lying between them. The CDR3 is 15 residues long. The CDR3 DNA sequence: TGCGCCAGCAGCCAAGATAGGGCTACTCGGGATGTTCAGTTCTTC. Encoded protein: CASSQDRATRDVQFF.

The CDR3 protein is CASSLNQGKDEKLFF. CDR3 sequence (DNA): TGTGCCAGCAGTCTAAACCAGGGAAAGGATGAAAAACTGTTTTTT. The genes are TRBV2 and TRBJ1-4; maybe TRBD1 (5 bases). V was clipped by 5 bases and J by 6 bases, with 16 bases between them. Looked up from germline, CDR1 is SNHLY and CDR2 is FYNNEI. CDR3 length equals 15 residues.

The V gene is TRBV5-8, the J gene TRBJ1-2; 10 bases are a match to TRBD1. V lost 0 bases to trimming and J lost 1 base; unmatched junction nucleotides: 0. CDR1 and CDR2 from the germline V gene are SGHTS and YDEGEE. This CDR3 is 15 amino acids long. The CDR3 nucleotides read TGTGCCAGCAGCTTGGGGACAGGGGGTAACTATGGCTACACCTTC. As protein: CASSLGTGGNYGYTF. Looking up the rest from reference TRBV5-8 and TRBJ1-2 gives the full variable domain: EAGVTQSPTHLIKTRGQQATLRCSPISGHTSVYWYQQALGLGLQFLLWYDEGEERNRGNFPPRFSGRQFPNYSSELNVNALELEDSALYLCASSLGTGGNYGYTFGSGTRLTVV.

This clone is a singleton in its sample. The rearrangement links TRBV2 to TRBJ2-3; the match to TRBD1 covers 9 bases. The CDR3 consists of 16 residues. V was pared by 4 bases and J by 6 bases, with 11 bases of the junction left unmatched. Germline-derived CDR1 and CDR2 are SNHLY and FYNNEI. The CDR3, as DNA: TGTGCCAGCAGTGTGGGACAGGGCCTCGGGATGGATACGCAGTATTTT. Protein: CASSVGQGLGMDTQYF.

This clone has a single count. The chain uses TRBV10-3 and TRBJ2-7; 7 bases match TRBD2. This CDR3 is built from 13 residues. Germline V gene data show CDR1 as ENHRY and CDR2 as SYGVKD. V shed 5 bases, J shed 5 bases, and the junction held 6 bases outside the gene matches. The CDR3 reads CAISLSGDHEQYF. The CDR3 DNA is TGTGCCATCAGTCTGAGCGGGGACCACGAGCAGTACTTC.

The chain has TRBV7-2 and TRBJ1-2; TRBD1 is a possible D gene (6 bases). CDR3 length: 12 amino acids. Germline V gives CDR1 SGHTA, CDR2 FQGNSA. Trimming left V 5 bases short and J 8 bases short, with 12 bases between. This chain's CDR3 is CASSPRDKGYTF. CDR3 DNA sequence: TGTGCCAGCAGCCCCCGGGACAAGGGCTACACCTTC.

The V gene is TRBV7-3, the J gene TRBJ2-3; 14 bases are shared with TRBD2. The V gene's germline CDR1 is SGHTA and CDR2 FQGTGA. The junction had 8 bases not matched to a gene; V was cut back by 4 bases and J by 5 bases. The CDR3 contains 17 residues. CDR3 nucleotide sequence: TGTGCCAGCAGCTACGGGGGACTAGCGGGAGAGAAAGATACGCAGTATTTT. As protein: CASSYGGLAGEKDTQYF.

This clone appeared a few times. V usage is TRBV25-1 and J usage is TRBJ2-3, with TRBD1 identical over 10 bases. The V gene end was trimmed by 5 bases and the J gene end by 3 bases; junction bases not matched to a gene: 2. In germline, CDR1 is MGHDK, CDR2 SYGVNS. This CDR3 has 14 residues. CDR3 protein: CASSRQGATDTQYF. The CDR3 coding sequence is TGTGCCAGCAGTCGACAGGGGGCGACAGATACGCAGTATTTT.

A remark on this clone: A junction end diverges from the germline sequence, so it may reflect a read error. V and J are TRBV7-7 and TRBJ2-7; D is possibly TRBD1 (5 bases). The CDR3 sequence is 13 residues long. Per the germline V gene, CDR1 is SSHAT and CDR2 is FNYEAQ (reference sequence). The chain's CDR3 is CASSLGAGYEQYF. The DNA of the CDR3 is TGTGCTAGCAGCTTAGGGGCAGGGTACGAGCAGTACTTC.

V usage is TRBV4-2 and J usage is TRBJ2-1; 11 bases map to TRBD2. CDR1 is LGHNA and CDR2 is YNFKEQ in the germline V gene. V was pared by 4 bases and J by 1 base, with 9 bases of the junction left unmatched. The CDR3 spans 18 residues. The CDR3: CASSRARIAGGSYNEQFF. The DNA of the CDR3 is TGTGCCAGCAGCCGGGCCCGAATAGCGGGAGGGTCCTACAATGAGCAGTTCTTC.

The CDR3 region is CASSLWTGQGYTF. DNA for the CDR3: TGTGCCAGCAGTTTATGGACAGGACAAGGCTACACCTTC. This sequence joins TRBV28 and TRBJ1-2; D is perhaps TRBD1 (6 bases). CDR3 length: 13 residues. Looked up from germline, CDR1 is MDHEN and CDR2 is SYDVKM. Trimming took off 0 bases at V and 8 bases at J, with 10 bases between the two ends.

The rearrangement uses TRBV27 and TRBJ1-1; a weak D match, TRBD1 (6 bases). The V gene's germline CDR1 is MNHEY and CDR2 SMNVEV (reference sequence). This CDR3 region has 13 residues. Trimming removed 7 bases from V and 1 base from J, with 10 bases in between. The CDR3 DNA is TGTGCCAGCAACCCGACAGGGAACACTGAAGCTTTCTTT. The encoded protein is CASNPTGNTEAFF.

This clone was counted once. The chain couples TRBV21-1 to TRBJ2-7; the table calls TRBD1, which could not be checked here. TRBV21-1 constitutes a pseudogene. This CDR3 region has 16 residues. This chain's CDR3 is CASRLLRDRGRYEQYF. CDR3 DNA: TGTGCCAGCAGACTACTTCGGGACAGGGGGAGGTACGAGCAGTACTTC.

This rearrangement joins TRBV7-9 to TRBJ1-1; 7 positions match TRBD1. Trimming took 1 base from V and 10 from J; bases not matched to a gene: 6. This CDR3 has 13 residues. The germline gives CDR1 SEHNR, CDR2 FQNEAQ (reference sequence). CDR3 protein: CASSLEDREIAFF. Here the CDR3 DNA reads TGTGCCAGCAGCTTAGAAGACAGGGAAATAGCTTTCTTT.